The clone carrying this TCR beta chain was seen once. This record comes from a study of shared clonotypes between healthy human individuals. The overall study: The plates for each donor numbered three CD4 naive, three CD4 memory, two CD8 naive and one CD8 memory.

Naive CD8 isolation took CD45RO-negative cells positively selected for CCR7 and excluded terminally differentiated effector memory CD45RA+ cells. Authors' processing steps: Filtering was not the same, since immunoSEQ gave junction-only sequences without quality scores. Produced via immunoSEQ multiplex PCR; TCRdb's table is partial and in-frame only. For V, J and clone size, that table is used; D and trimming come from the DNA. This sample has about 870,000 clones, with 80% to 95% found just once. The TCR originated in a man aged 25-45 years in good health. The sample was naive CD8+ T cells sorted from blood.

This CDR3 reads CATSRTPSPTSTQETQYF. CDR3 DNA sequence: TGTGCCACCAGCCGTACCCCGAGCCCTACAAGCACGCAAGAGACCCAGTACTTC. This chain uses TRBV15 with TRBJ2-5, with D hard to call. V was clipped by 5 bases and J by 2 bases, with 24 bases between them. Germline-derived CDR1 and CDR2 are LNHNV and YYDKDF (reference sequence). CDR3 length: 18 residues.